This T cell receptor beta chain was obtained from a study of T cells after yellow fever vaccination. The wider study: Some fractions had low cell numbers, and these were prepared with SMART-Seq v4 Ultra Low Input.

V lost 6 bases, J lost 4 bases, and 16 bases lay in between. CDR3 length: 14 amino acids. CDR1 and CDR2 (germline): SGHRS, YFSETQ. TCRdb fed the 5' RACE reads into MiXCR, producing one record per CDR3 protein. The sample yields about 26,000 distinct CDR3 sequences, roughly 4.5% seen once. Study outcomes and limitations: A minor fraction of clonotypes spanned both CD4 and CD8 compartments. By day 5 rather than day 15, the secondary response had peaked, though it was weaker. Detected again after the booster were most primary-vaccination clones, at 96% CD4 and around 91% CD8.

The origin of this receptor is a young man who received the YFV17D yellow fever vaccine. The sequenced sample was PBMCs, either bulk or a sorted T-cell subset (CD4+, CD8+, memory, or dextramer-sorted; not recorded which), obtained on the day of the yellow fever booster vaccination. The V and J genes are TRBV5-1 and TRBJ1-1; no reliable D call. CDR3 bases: TGCGCCAGCACCCCCTTGGGAGATGGCACTGAAGCTTTCTTT. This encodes CASTPLGDGTEAFF.